The 3 T cell receptor beta chains below all came from one sample that was sequenced in a study of shared clonotypes between healthy human individuals. Sequenced by immunoSEQ multiplex PCR; TCRdb stores in-frame clones only, minus some. The sample lists hundreds of thousands of clones, more than 95% seen once, with about 0.06% in the top ten. The specimen sequenced was naive CD4+ T cells sorted from blood. The subset was: CD45RA+ positively selected. The receptors were gathered from a woman aged 25 to 39 in good health.

V gene TRBV30 combines with J gene TRBJ2-5; the D gene is possibly TRBD2 (6 bases). Germline lookup yields CDR1 GTSNPN and CDR2 SVGIG (reference sequence). The V gene lost 2 bases and the J gene lost 1 base, with 17 bases spanning the gap. CDR3 length: 16 residues. CDR3 in amino acids: CAWSINYGTPQETQYF. The CDR3 DNA follows: TGTGCCTGGAGTATAAACTACGGGACTCCCCAAGAGACCCAGTACTTC.

The V gene is TRBV6-5, the J gene TRBJ2-1, with 7 bases lining up with TRBD2. The CDR3 sequence is 13 residues long. CDR1 is MNHEY and CDR2 is SVGAGI in the germline V gene. V shed 2 bases and J 10 bases; nucleotides not matched to a gene: 5. The CDR3 loop reads CASSYEREREQFF. The CDR3, as DNA: TGTGCCAGCAGTTACGAGCGGGAAAGGGAGCAGTTCTTC.

V is TRBV19 and J is TRBJ1-5; D is unresolved. The germline V gene encodes CDR1 LNHDA and CDR2 SQIVND (reference sequence). This CDR3 has 14 residues. Trimming cost V 6 bases and J 0 bases, with 9 bases left between them. CDR3 in DNA: TGTGCCAGTAGGACACAGCATAGCAATCAGCCCCAGCATTTT. It yields the protein CASRTQHSNQPQHF.